Listed below are T cell receptor beta chains from one sample, sequenced in a study of identical twins. Via MiXCR, TCRdb re-called the 5' RACE reads, giving one row per CDR3 protein. The data show some 690,000 distinct CDR3 sequences, over 20% seen once. The sample was also reused in another study, on T cells expressing NK-cell markers.

What was sequenced was PBMCs. All receptors come from a woman aged 18-29 years in good health. CDR3s include the opening cysteine and the closing phenylalanine or tryptophan. The D gene is left open where the match is weak. Only some rows state a clone size, as once, few, many or a class for expanded clones.

clone size	D gene	V gene	J gene	CDR3 protein	CDR3 DNA
.	.	TRBV6-2/TRBV6-3	TRBJ1-6	CASGLGRRNSPLHF	TGTGCCAGCGGTTTAGGTCGGCGGAACTCACCCCTCCACTTT
few	.	TRBV20-1	TRBJ1-2	CSARGIQALSGYTF	TGCAGTGCTAGGGGAATACAGGCCCTCTCGGGCTACACCTTC
.	.	TRBV7-9	TRBJ2-1	CASSLGVRAYNEQFF	TGTGCCAGCAGTCTGGGGGTAAGGGCCTACAATGAGCAGTTCTTC
.	.	TRBV29-1	TRBJ1-1	CSTLKQGNTEAFF	TGCAGCACCCTAAAACAGGGGAACACTGAAGCTTTCTTT
few	TRBD1	TRBV6-1	TRBJ1-2	CASSDSDRGYGYTF	TGTGCCAGCAGTGATTCGGACAGGGGTTATGGCTACACCTTC
few	TRBD1	TRBV7-3	TRBJ1-4	CASSSGQGPNEKLFF	TGTGCCAGCAGCTCGGGACAGGGTCCTAATGAAAAACTGTTTTTT
few	.	TRBV27	TRBJ2-7	CASRAAFIYEQYF	TGTGCCAGCAGGGCAGCTTTTATCTACGAGCAGTACTTC
.	.	TRBV5-1	TRBJ2-7	CASSPDVMRAYEQYF	TGCGCCAGCAGCCCGGACGTCATGCGGGCTTACGAGCAGTACTTC
few	.	TRBV30	TRBJ1-1	CAWRSGQREAFF	TGTGCCTGGAGATCAGGACAGCGTGAAGCTTTCTTT
many	TRBD2	TRBV20-1	TRBJ2-1	CSARSGRGYNEQFF	TGCAGTGCTAGGAGCGGGAGGGGCTACAATGAGCAGTTCTTC
few	TRBD1	TRBV29-1	TRBJ2-3	CSVERRTTGPDTQYF	TGCAGCGTTGAAAGAAGGACGACAGGGCCAGATACGCAGTATTTT
.	TRBD2	TRBV2	TRBJ2-5	CASSGSSGETQYF	TGTGCCAGCAGTGGATCTAGCGGGGAGACCCAGTACTTC
many	.	TRBV12-3/TRBV12-4	TRBJ2-1	CASSRPGVGSYNEQFF	TGTGCCAGCAGCCGCCCCGGTGTTGGGTCCTACAATGAGCAGTTCTTC
few	.	TRBV14	TRBJ2-1	CASSLRAENEQFF	TGTGCCAGCAGCCTACGAGCGGAGAATGAGCAGTTCTTC
few	.	TRBV6-1	TRBJ1-1	CASTQPSMGNTEAFF	TGTGCCAGCACCCAACCCTCCATGGGAAACACTGAAGCTTTCTTT
.	.	TRBV20-1	TRBJ2-3	CSARDLQWVDTQYF	TGCAGTGCTAGAGATCTACAGTGGGTAGATACGCAGTATTTT
.	TRBD1	TRBV12-3/TRBV12-4	TRBJ1-3	CASRARDRRNTIYF	TGTGCCAGCAGGGCCCGGGACAGAAGAAACACCATATATTTT
.	.	TRBV7-2	TRBJ1-1	CASSFSSRRREVLVATEAFF	TGTGCCAGCAGCTTTAGCTCACGCCGGAGGGAAGTATTGGTGGCCACTGAAGCTTTCTTT
many	.	TRBV4-3	TRBJ2-5	CASSQDLGEAGTQYF	TGCGCCAGCAGCCAAGATTTGGGGGAGGCTGGGACCCAGTACTTC
.	TRBD2	TRBV20-1	TRBJ2-3	CSARETGLRLDTQYF	TGCAGTGCTAGAGAAACGGGACTAAGGTTGGATACGCAGTATTTT
.	.	TRBV9	TRBJ2-3	CASSVLLRGGTDTQYF	TGTGCCAGCAGCGTCCTGCTGAGGGGGGGCACAGATACGCAGTATTTT
few	.	TRBV20-1	TRBJ1-1	CSAGPPTRNTEAFF	TGCAGTGCTGGCCCCCCCACAAGAAACACTGAAGCTTTCTTT
.	.	TRBV20-1	TRBJ1-5	CSARDLRPYSNQPQHF	TGCAGTGCTAGAGATCTAAGGCCTTATAGCAATCAGCCCCAGCATTTT
.	.	TRBV29-1	TRBJ1-3	CSAGDGGTGNTIYF	TGCAGCGCCGGCGACGGGGGCACTGGAAACACCATATATTTT
many	.	TRBV5-1	TRBJ1-2	CASSQEGRGSYTF	TGCGCCAGCAGCCAGGAAGGTCGGGGATCCTACACCTTC
.	.	TRBV2	TRBJ2-1	CAISLSTRLGSSYNEQFF	TGTGCCATCAGTTTATCCACTAGACTAGGGAGCTCCTACAATGAGCAGTTCTTC
.	.	TRBV11-2	TRBJ1-1	CASSLALVVTDEAFF	TGTGCCAGCAGCTTAGCCCTCGTCGTGACAGACGAAGCTTTCTTT
.	TRBD2	TRBV12-3/TRBV12-4	TRBJ2-1	CASSLRTSGPNEQFF	TGTGCCAGCAGTCTAAGGACTAGCGGGCCCAATGAGCAGTTCTTC
.	.	TRBV20-1	TRBJ2-7	CSVWGRSSYEQYF	TGCAGTGTATGGGGCAGAAGCTCCTACGAGCAGTACTTC
.	.	TRBV10-3	TRBJ1-2	CASSVTAYGYTF	TGTGCCAGTTCCGTGACGGCCTATGGCTACACCTTC
.	.	TRBV5-5	TRBJ2-5	CASSLLTSGETQYF	TGTGCCAGCAGCTTGTTGACTAGTGGAGAGACCCAGTACTTC
few	.	TRBV6-5	TRBJ1-1	CASSYSSGALLEAFF	TGTGCCAGCAGTTACTCGTCGGGAGCTCTACTTGAAGCTTTCTTT
few	TRBD1	TRBV27	TRBJ2-7	CASSHPGQGIYEQYF	TGTGCCAGCAGTCATCCGGGACAGGGGATCTACGAGCAGTACTTC
few	TRBD2	TRBV7-2	TRBJ2-3	CASRHGSGSTHTQYF	TGTGCCAGCAGGCACGGTAGCGGGAGCACACATACGCAGTATTTT